The 29 T cell receptor beta chains presented below share a single source sample, sequenced in a study of CD8 T cells in cerebrospinal fluid in Alzheimer's disease. TCRdb reanalyzed the 10x single-cell sequencing reads and collapses them to one entry per CDR3 protein, without DNA. The sample totals 1,200 or so distinct CDR3 sequences; its top ten clones hold roughly 8.2%. The specimen sequenced was cerebrospinal fluid. These receptors were taken from a human donor with Alzheimer's disease.

In terms of frequency, this clonotype is medium-sized (0.01 to 0.1%). The rearrangement links TRBV6-1 to TRBJ1-2; TCRdb calls TRBD1, which cannot be checked without DNA. Per the germline V gene, CDR1 is MNHNS and CDR2 is SASEGT. The CDR3 sequence is 14 residues long. The CDR3 is CASRLRTNSYGYTF.

This clonotype ranks as medium-sized in terms of frequency. The chain recombines TRBV10-3 with TRBJ1-2. The germline V gene has CDR1 ENHRY and CDR2 SYGVKD. The CDR3 has 16 amino acids. CDR3 loop: CAISDSSYVRGYGYTF.

This clonotype is deemed large by its frequency. This sequence joins TRBV5-6 and TRBJ2-2. CDR1 SGHDT and CDR2 YYEEEE come from the germline V gene. CDR3 size: 15 residues. The chain's CDR3 is CASSYGLPNTGELFF.

This clonotype is called medium-sized based on its frequency. V and J are TRBV20-1 and TRBJ2-6; checking the TCRdb D call of TRBD1 is not possible without DNA. CDR3 length: 15 amino acids. Germline V gene lookup returns CDR1 DFQATT and CDR2 SNEGSKA (reference sequence). The CDR3 loop reads CSALSGSSGANVLTF.

This clonotype is deemed large by its frequency. V and J are TRBV7-3 and TRBJ2-3; TCRdb designates TRBD1, a call that cannot be tested without DNA. CDR1 and CDR2 from the germline V gene are SGHTA and FQGTGA. CDR3 size: 13 residues. The CDR3 loop reads CASSQGPGDTQYF.

This clonotype ranks as medium-sized (0.01 to 0.1%) in terms of frequency. The gene calls are TRBV13 and TRBJ2-1; TCRdb returns TRBD2, unconfirmable since there is no DNA. CDR3 length equals 16 residues. Germline values: CDR1 PRHDT, CDR2 FYEKMQ (reference sequence). The CDR3 here is CASSIGTSGSRNEQFF. Looking up the rest from reference TRBV13 and TRBJ2-1 gives the full variable domain: AAGVIQSPRHLIKEKRETATLKCYPIPRHDTVYWYQQGPGQDPQFLISFYEKMQSDKGSIPDRFSAQQFSDYHSELNMSSLELGDSALYFCASSIGTSGSRNEQFFGPGTRLTVL.

This clonotype is classed as medium-sized (0.01 to 0.1%) by frequency. V and J are TRBV18 and TRBJ1-1; TCRdb indicates TRBD1, and absent DNA this call remains unverified. The germline V gene has CDR1 KGHSH and CDR2 LQKENI. This CDR3 spans 15 amino acids. CDR3 sequence: CASSPWGEMNTEAFF.

According to its frequency, this clonotype is medium-sized. The rearrangement uses TRBV19 and TRBJ2-2; no DNA is available, so the TRBD2 call from TCRdb remains unchecked. The CDR3 covers 15 residues. Germline lookup yields CDR1 LNHDA and CDR2 SQIVND (reference sequence). The CDR3 loop reads CASSPREVGTGELFF.

Considering frequency, this clonotype is large (0.1 to 1%). The rearrangement links TRBV5-1 to TRBJ2-1; as DNA is missing, the TRBD2 call by TCRdb cannot be tested. The germline V gene encodes CDR1 SGHRS and CDR2 YFSETQ. The CDR3 extends over 18 amino acids. Here the CDR3 reads CASSTVGLAGASYNEQFF.

Judged by frequency, this clonotype is medium-sized. The chain carries TRBV6-5 and TRBJ2-2; TCRdb designates TRBD1, a call that cannot be tested without DNA. The CDR3 contains 15 residues. Germline-derived CDR1 and CDR2 are MNHEY and SVGAGI. The CDR3 protein is CASSYIPGGTGELFF.

This clonotype is called medium-sized based on its frequency. This chain joins TRBV4-1 and TRBJ1-4; the TRBD1 assignment by TCRdb is unverifiable without DNA. CDR3 size: 15 residues. Germline lookup yields CDR1 MGHRA and CDR2 YSYEKL. The CDR3 protein is CASSATRDRDEKLFF.

In terms of frequency, this clonotype is large. CDR3 loop: CSARGPGSGRFTDTQYF. V gene TRBV20-1 combines with J gene TRBJ2-3; TCRdb calls TRBD2, which cannot be checked without DNA. CDR3 size: 17 residues. From germline, CDR1 is DFQATT and CDR2 SNEGSKA (reference sequence).

In terms of frequency, this clonotype is medium-sized. This sequence joins TRBV2 and TRBJ2-1; there is no DNA to check the TCRdb D call of TRBD2. Germline CDR1 SNHLY, CDR2 FYNNEI. CDR3 length: 13 residues. CDR3 amino acids: CASQGRSYNEQFF.

Considering frequency, this clonotype is medium-sized. This rearrangement joins TRBV19 to TRBJ2-7; the D call from TCRdb, TRBD1, cannot be confirmed without DNA. CDR3 length: 15 residues. CDR1 is LNHDA and CDR2 is SQIVND in the germline V gene (reference sequence). CDR3 loop: CASSPPGGVTYEQYF. Full variable domain (missing parts from reference TRBV19 and TRBJ2-7): DGGITQSPKYLFRKEGQNVTLSCEQNLNHDAMYWYRQDPGQGLRLIYYSQIVNDFQKGDIAEGYSVSREKKESFPLTVTSAQKNPTAFYLCASSPPGGVTYEQYFGPGTRLTVT.

This clonotype ranks as medium-sized (0.01 to 0.1%) in terms of frequency. The V call is TRBV5-4, the J call TRBJ2-3; TCRdb's D gene call, TRBD1, goes unchecked for lack of DNA. Germline V gives CDR1 SGHNT, CDR2 YYREEE (reference sequence). This CDR3 has 13 amino acids. Here the CDR3 reads CASSLYLGGTQYF.

By frequency, this clonotype registers medium-sized. The J gene is TRBJ1-1, the V gene TRBV5-1; the TCRdb call, TRBD1, lacks DNA for checking. The CDR3 spans 15 residues. Germline V gene sequence: CDR1 SGHRS, CDR2 YFSETQ. This CDR3 is CASTREAGTGETAFF.

This clonotype shows up as large by frequency. The CDR3 reads CASSLGSNRQPQHF. V usage is TRBV5-6 and J usage is TRBJ1-5. The length of the CDR3 is 14 residues. Germline loops: CDR1 SGHDT, CDR2 YYEEEE.

This chain's CDR3 is CASSQYGDHQPQHF. V gene TRBV27 combines with J gene TRBJ1-5. The germline V gene has CDR1 MNHEY and CDR2 SMNVEV (reference sequence). The CDR3 runs to 14 residues.

Judged by frequency, this clonotype is large (0.1 to 1%). V is TRBV20-1 and J is TRBJ1-5; TCRdb indicates TRBD1, and absent DNA this call remains unverified. CDR3 length: 16 amino acids. The germline CDR1 and CDR2 sequences are DFQATT and SNEGSKA (reference sequence). The CDR3 spells CSASPPVGNSGQPQHF.

By frequency, this clonotype is medium-sized. The chain links TRBV28 to TRBJ1-1. Germline V gene sequence: CDR1 MDHEN, CDR2 SYDVKM. This CDR3 has 14 amino acids. The chain's CDR3 is CASSLIGGNTEAFF.

According to its frequency, this clonotype is large. The CDR3 is CASSPGPNYEQYF. The chain couples TRBV7-6 to TRBJ2-7; checking the TCRdb D call of TRBD2 is not possible without DNA. Germline CDR1 reads SGHVS; CDR2 reads FNYEAQ. This CDR3 has 13 residues.

This clonotype registers medium-sized by frequency. V and J are TRBV6-2 or TRBV6-3 and TRBJ2-2; TCRdb's D gene call, TRBD2, goes unchecked for lack of DNA. Germline V gene lookup returns CDR1 MNHEY and CDR2 SVGEGT. CDR3 length: 20 residues. The CDR3 here is CASRKVPAGGKISNTGELFF.

Considering frequency, this clonotype is large. V is TRBV20-1 and J is TRBJ2-2; lacking DNA, the TRBD2 call made by TCRdb goes unchecked. CDR1 and CDR2 from the germline V gene are DFQATT and SNEGSKA (reference sequence). The CDR3 runs to 15 residues. The CDR3 sequence: CSALLAARDSGELFF.

This clonotype is medium-sized (0.01 to 0.1%) by frequency. The chain is built from TRBV27 and TRBJ2-3; TCRdb's D gene call, TRBD1, goes unchecked for lack of DNA. The CDR3 sequence is 15 residues long. In germline, CDR1 is MNHEY, CDR2 SMNVEV (reference sequence). CDR3 protein: CASSLSSRWADTQYF.

Its frequency marks this clonotype as large. The V call is TRBV7-9, the J call TRBJ2-5; TCRdb calls TRBD1, which cannot be checked without DNA. This CDR3 comprises 17 residues. The germline V gene has CDR1 SEHNR and CDR2 FQNEAQ (reference sequence). The CDR3 region is CASSSPLTGQDFQTQYF.

CDR3 residues: CASSYGVPYEQYF. The V and J genes are TRBV5-6 and TRBJ2-7. Germline values: CDR1 SGHDT, CDR2 YYEEEE. This CDR3 region has 13 residues.

This clonotype is deemed medium-sized by its frequency. The rearrangement uses TRBV6-2 or TRBV6-3 and TRBJ2-1; TCRdb returns TRBD1, unconfirmable since there is no DNA. The CDR3 covers 14 residues. Per the germline V gene, CDR1 is MNHEY and CDR2 is SVGEGT. This CDR3 reads CASSYLGGGNEQFF.

Judged by frequency, this clonotype is medium-sized. This CDR3 reads CASSPDRDQPQHF. The chain recombines TRBV7-2 with TRBJ1-5; TCRdb's D call, TRBD1, is unchecked because there is no DNA. CDR1 is SGHTA, CDR2 FQGNSA, per germline. The CDR3 runs to 13 residues.

By frequency, this clonotype is medium-sized (0.01 to 0.1%). V is TRBV7-9 and J is TRBJ1-6. CDR1 and CDR2 (germline): SEHNR, FQNEAQ (reference sequence). The CDR3 is 14 amino acids. CDR3 residues: CASSLEHVNSPLHF.